The T cell receptor beta chain described here comes from a study of OX40 agonist ivuxolimab in advanced cancers. This table comes from immunoSEQ multiplex PCR, and its TCRdb copy is limited to in-frame clones, with some not included. The sample holds about 64,000 clones, roughly 87% seen once. Trimming cost V 0 bases and J 6 bases, with 11 bases left between them. Germline V lookup: CDR1 MNHNY, CDR2 SVGAGI (reference sequence). The CDR3 length is 15 residues. The chain links TRBV6-6 to TRBJ2-2; tentative D call: TRBD1 (5 bases). The sample in question was CD4+ or CD8+ T cells sorted from blood, obtained in a trial of the OX40 agonist ivuxolimab. The receptor was derived from an adult with an advanced solid tumor such as melanoma, head and neck, liver or kidney cancer. The CDR3 DNA follows: TGTGCCAGCAGTTACTCGCAGGGCGAGGCCGGGGAGCTGTTTTTT. This codes for CASSYSQGEAGELFF.